Each of the 27 T cell receptor beta chains below was sequenced from the same sample in a study of blood T cells in healthy people across ages. Then a second PCR, running roughly 7 to 11 cycles, was carried out with a sample-barcoded 5' primer and a J-beta primer mix. TCRdb passed the 5' RACE reads through MiXCR, listing each CDR3 protein once. The sample lists approximately 1,700,000 distinct CDR3 sequences, approximately 40% occurring once. Sequences were obtained from blood. These receptor sequences come from a human donor in good health.

This clonotype has just a few counts. The CDR3 region has the DNA TGTGCCAGCAGCTGGGGACAGGAGTTATATGGCTACACCTTC. It encodes CASSWGQELYGYTF. The chain recombines TRBV5-6 with TRBJ1-2; 8 positions agree with TRBD1. Germline loops: CDR1 SGHDT, CDR2 YYEEEE. V was pared by 3 bases and J by 5 bases, with 6 bases of the junction left unmatched. This CDR3 comprises 14 residues. The variable domain in full, with the rest retrieved from reference TRBV5-6 and TRBJ1-2, is DAGVTQSPTHLIKTRGQQVTLRCSPKSGHDTVSWYQQALGQGPQFIFQYYEEEERQRGNFPDRFSGHQFPNYSSELNVNALLLGDSALYLCASSWGQELYGYTFGSGTRLTVV.

This clonotype was seen a few times. At one of its ends the junction is not consistent with the germline gene, which may arise from a read error. The gene calls are TRBV28 and TRBJ2-7; no clear D. Germline V gene sequence: CDR1 MDHEN, CDR2 SYDVKM. The CDR3 runs to 13 residues. The CDR3 loop reads CASSLETSYEQYF. The CDR3 coding sequence is TGCGCCAGCAGTTTAGAGACTTCCTACGAGCAGTACTTC. The full variable domain, with the rest looked up from reference TRBV28 and TRBJ2-7, is DVKVTQSSRYLVKRTGEKVFLECVQDMDHENMFWYRQDPGLGLRLIYFSYDVKMKEKGDIPEGYSVSREKKERFSLILESASTNQTSMYLCASSLETSYEQYFGPGTRLTVT.

V and J are TRBV6-1 and TRBJ1-2; D not certain. Germline V gives CDR1 MNHNS, CDR2 SASEGT. The CDR3 spans 14 residues. Trimming removed 4 bases from V and 3 bases from J, with 12 bases in between. The CDR3 DNA reads TGTGCCAGCAGTGTGAAGGACCTCCACTATGGCTACACCTTC. Encoded protein: CASSVKDLHYGYTF.

To note about this clonotype: It may be a read error: a sequence one base away is much more abundant. This rearrangement joins TRBV2 to TRBJ2-5, with D tentatively TRBD1 or TRBD2 (5 bases each). There are 10 residues in the CDR3. The V gene lost 8 bases and the J gene lost 5 bases, with 6 bases spanning the gap. Looked up from germline, CDR1 is SNHLY and CDR2 is FYNNEI. The CDR3 loop reads CASWGETQYF. CDR3 bases: TGTGCCAGCTGGGGGGAGACCCAGTACTTC.

This clonotype turned up a few times. CDR3 residues: CAWSRAEYINEKLFF. In DNA form, the CDR3 reads TGTGCCTGGAGTCGTGCAGAGTACATTAATGAAAAACTGTTTTTT. J is TRBJ1-4 and V is TRBV30; D not certain. Per germline, CDR1 GTSNPN and CDR2 SVGIG (reference sequence). The CDR3 covers 15 residues. The ends were cut back, 2 bases at V and 4 bases at J, with 14 bases in the middle.

A remark on this clonotype: Given a much more abundant clone one base away, this may be a read error. The gene calls are TRBV7-3 and TRBJ2-1; D might be TRBD1 (6 bases). This CDR3 contains 15 residues. Germline V lookup: CDR1 SGHTA, CDR2 FQGTGA. The CDR3, as DNA: TGTGCCAGCAGCTTAAACAGGGCCTCCTACAATAAGCAGTTCTTC. It encodes CASSLNRASYNKQFF. Full variable domain (remainder filled in from reference TRBV7-3 and TRBJ2-1): GAGVSQTPSNKVTEKGKYVELRCDPISGHTALYWYRQSLGQGPEFLIYFQGTGAADDSGLPNDRFFAVRPEGSVSTLKIQRTERGDSAVYLCASSLNRASYNKQFFGPGTRLTVL.

The chain carries TRBV7-2 and TRBJ2-7; TRBD1 is a possible D gene (6 bases). The CDR3 runs to 15 residues. V was trimmed by 3 bases and J by 3 bases, leaving 15 bases between them. From germline, CDR1 is SGHTA and CDR2 FQGNSA. DNA for the CDR3: TGTGCCAGCAGCTTCCTGATGAGGGGGAGCTACGAGCAGTACTTC. Translating gives CASSFLMRGSYEQYF.

This clonotype was observed a handful of times. The chain joins TRBV7-9 to TRBJ2-3, with D uncertain. Looked up from germline, CDR1 is SEHNR and CDR2 is FQNEAQ (reference sequence). V lost 5 bases and J 0 bases, leaving 9 bases between the germline ends. This CDR3 has 14 residues. This CDR3 is CASSVSTSTDTQYF. As DNA, the CDR3 is TGTGCCAGCAGCGTATCTACTAGCACAGATACGCAGTATTTT.

This clonotype was detected a few times. In DNA, the CDR3 is TGCGCCAGCAGCCACCGGACGGAAGGCACCTACGAGCAGTACTTC. It yields the protein CASSHRTEGTYEQYF. This chain connects TRBV4-1 to TRBJ2-7; no firm D call. The CDR3 contains 15 residues. The V gene lost 3 bases and the J gene lost 2 bases, with 14 bases spanning the gap. Per germline, CDR1 MGHRA and CDR2 YSYEKL.

This clonotype came up a few times. This sequence joins TRBV29-1 and TRBJ2-3, with a tentative D call TRBD2 (5 bases). The CDR3 spans 14 residues. CDR1 and CDR2 from the germline V gene are SQVTM and ANQGSEA. V dropped 0 bases and J dropped 3 bases, with 10 bases sitting between them. CDR3 sequence (DNA): TGCAGCGTTGAAGATCTGAGGGTTACAGATACGCAGTATTTT. This sequence encodes CSVEDLRVTDTQYF.

The chain combines TRBV12-3 or TRBV12-4 with TRBJ1-1; unclear D gene. Between the trimmed V and J ends, which lost 2 bases and 1 base, there was a span of 8 bases. This CDR3 is built from 14 residues. DNA of the CDR3: TGTGCCAGCAGTTTATCGGTCTCGAACACTGAAGCTTTCTTT. Protein sequence: CASSLSVSNTEAFF.

This clonotype was recorded a few times. The chain uses TRBV7-2 and TRBJ2-3; D may be TRBD1 (6 bases). The CDR3 is 15 residues long. V was clipped by 1 base and J by 2 bases, with 10 bases between them. CDR1 and CDR2 (germline): SGHTA, FQGNSA. In DNA form, the CDR3 reads TGTGCCAGCAGCTTAGAGGGGGTGAACACAGATACGCAGTATTTT. This encodes CASSLEGVNTDTQYF. The full variable domain, in which reference TRBV7-2 and TRBJ2-3 provide the parts outside the CDR3, is GAGVSQSPSNKVTEKGKDVELRCDPISGHTALYWYRQSLGQGLEFLIYFQGNSAPDKSGLPSDRFSAERTGGSVSTLTIQRTQQEDSAVYLCASSLEGVNTDTQYFGPGTRLTVL.

Worth noting for this clonotype: It may be a read error: a sequence one base away is much more abundant. The CDR3 sequence is CNAPTGANYGYTF. The CDR3 DNA reads TGCAATGCTCCGACAGGAGCTAACTATGGCTACACCTTC. This chain connects TRBV20-1 to TRBJ1-2; a weak D match, TRBD1 (6 bases). Germline V gene lookup returns CDR1 DFQATT and CDR2 SNEGSKA (reference sequence). The CDR3 length is 13 residues.

This clonotype has only a few counts. The chain has TRBV28 and TRBJ1-2, with TRBD1 matching over 7 bases. This CDR3 has 17 amino acids. V gave up 4 bases and J gave up 4 bases; unmatched junction bases: 15. Germline CDR1 MDHEN, CDR2 SYDVKM. CDR3 amino acids: CASSSHPQTGSLYGYTF. CDR3 bases: TGTGCCAGCAGTTCACATCCTCAGACAGGGTCCCTCTATGGCTACACCTTC.

This clonotype was observed a few times. J is TRBJ1-2 and V is TRBV6-6, with TRBD1 as a possible D gene (6 bases). Germline CDR1 is MNHNY and CDR2 is SVGAGI (reference sequence). V shed 6 bases and J shed 6 bases, with 11 bases lying between them. The CDR3 has 12 residues. CDR3 nucleotides: TGTGCCAGCAGAGCCTACAGGGATGGCTACACCTTC. Protein product: CASRAYRDGYTF.

J is TRBJ1-2 and V is TRBV24-1; D remains unclear. Trimming stripped 6 bases from V and 4 bases from J, with 11 bases between. The length of the CDR3 is 13 residues. Germline CDR1 and CDR2: KGHDR and SFDVKD. CDR3 DNA sequence: TGTGCCACCAGTCCAGGAGATCGCTATGGCTACACCTTC. It encodes CATSPGDRYGYTF.

The chain uses TRBV11-2 and TRBJ1-2, with D uncertain. CDR1 and CDR2 (germline): SGHAT, FQNNGV. The CDR3 has 14 residues. V was pared by 5 bases and J by 8 bases, with 18 bases between. The CDR3 sequence is CASSHSDPGWGYTF. For the CDR3, the DNA is TGTGCCAGCAGCCATTCGGACCCGGGATGGGGCTACACCTTC.

The J gene is TRBJ1-1, the V gene TRBV20-1; TRBD1 might be the D (5 bases). The CDR3 totals 14 residues. Trimming took off 1 base at V and 1 base at J, with 10 bases between the two ends. CDR1 is DFQATT, CDR2 SNEGSKA, per germline (reference sequence). CDR3 residues: CSARGGRSNTEAFF. CDR3 DNA sequence: TGCAGTGCTAGAGGGGGCCGTTCGAACACTGAAGCTTTCTTT.

The table lists this clonotype with a few counts. A read error may account for a junction end that differs from germline. This sequence joins TRBV7-8 and TRBJ2-1; 7 positions agree with TRBD2. CDR1 and CDR2 (germline): SGHVS, FQNEAQ. This CDR3 has 15 residues. The CDR3 DNA reads as TGTGCCAGCAGCTTATTGGGGGGGGGTTACAGTGAGCAGTTCTTC. Encoded protein: CASSLLGGGYSEQFF.

This clonotype was counted many times. The chain couples TRBV6-4 to TRBJ1-1, with D uncertain. V was shortened by 2 bases and J by 1 base, with 8 bases between the two germline ends. Germline V lookup: CDR1 MRHNA, CDR2 SNTAGT. There are 14 residues in the CDR3. DNA for the CDR3: TGTGCCAGCAGTGACGGTGTAGAGAACACTGAAGCTTTCTTT. It codes for CASSDGVENTEAFF.

The table lists this clonotype with a few counts. CDR3 nucleotides: TGTGCCAGCAGCTTAGTTAATGAGGGTGAGCAGTTCTTC. Protein product: CASSLVNEGEQFF. V and J are TRBV7-6 and TRBJ2-1; TRBD2 is a possible D gene (5 bases). CDR1 is SGHVS, CDR2 FNYEAQ, per germline. The CDR3 spans 13 residues. The V end lost 1 base, the J end lost 9 bases, and 10 bases lay between the germline ends.

This chain connects TRBV5-1 to TRBJ2-6, with TRBD2 identical over 8 bases. V gave up 4 bases and J gave up 0 bases; unmatched junction bases: 3. CDR1 is SGHRS and CDR2 is YFSETQ in the germline V gene. The CDR3 sequence is 16 residues long. The CDR3 spells CASSPGGGSGANVLTF. The CDR3 DNA reads as TGCGCCAGCAGCCCCGGGGGGGGCTCTGGGGCCAACGTCCTGACTTTC.

The rearrangement links TRBV27 to TRBJ1-1, with a possible D match to TRBD1 (5 bases). This CDR3 has 14 residues. The germline CDR1 and CDR2 sequences are MNHEY and SMNVEV (reference sequence). V was trimmed by 3 bases and J by 3 bases, leaving 11 bases between them. The CDR3 nucleotides are TGTGCCAGCAGTTTTTTACCGGGACACACTGAAGCTTTCTTT. It is translated as CASSFLPGHTEAFF.

The chain is built from TRBV9 and TRBJ1-4; D ambiguous. Trimming removed 0 bases at V and 5 bases at J, with 8 bases between. Germline lookup yields CDR1 SGDLS and CDR2 YYNGEE. This CDR3 comprises 14 residues. The CDR3 is CASSVDTVNEKLFF. The CDR3 DNA is TGTGCCAGCAGCGTAGATACAGTCAATGAAAAACTGTTTTTT.

The CDR3 nucleotides are TGTGCCATCAGTGAGAGAGGGGGCGACGGCACTGAAGCTTTCTTT. Protein sequence: CAISERGGDGTEAFF. The chain has TRBV10-3 and TRBJ1-1; 7 nucleotides line up with TRBD1. Germline V gene lookup returns CDR1 ENHRY and CDR2 SYGVKD. The CDR3 totals 15 residues. With 2 bases clipped from V and 4 bases from J, the junction kept 7 bases outside the gene matches.

This chain uses TRBV27 with TRBJ2-6; D gene ambiguous. Germline CDR1 MNHEY, CDR2 SMNVEV (reference sequence). The CDR3 loop spans 15 amino acids. Trimming removed 2 bases from V and 4 bases from J, with 9 bases in between. The chain's CDR3 is CASSLLPAGANVLTF. The DNA for the CDR3 is TGTGCCAGCAGTTTACTTCCTGCGGGGGCCAACGTCCTGACTTTC.

This clonotype was counted between two and nine times. The V call is TRBV29-1, the J call TRBJ1-2; 9 bases are shared with TRBD1. Germline V gene data show CDR1 as SQVTM and CDR2 as ANQGSEA. The length of the CDR3 is 12 residues. With 4 bases clipped from V and 7 bases from J, the junction kept 4 bases outside the gene matches. The CDR3 region has the DNA TGCAGCGTTGTGGGACAGGGTGTTGGCTACACCTTC. Its protein product is CSVVGQGVGYTF.